A single T cell receptor beta chain is shown here with its context. J was trimmed by 4 bases and V by 7 bases; bases with no gene match: 6. The CDR3 sequence is 14 residues long. CDR1 is MNHEY and CDR2 is SVGAGI in the germline V gene. During active infection, Seattle patients enrolled and were then monitored through disease. Original processing methods: By means of reference gene primer amplification, nucleated cell counts were estimated. This table comes from immunoSEQ multiplex PCR, and its TCRdb copy is limited to in-frame clones, with some not included. V and J calls and clone size are given by that table; D and trimming were obtained from the DNA. The table lists about 260,000 clones, 91% of them singletons. The data were taken from a study of blood T cell repertoires in COVID-19. Turning to the study itself: Collection of acute and convalescent COVID-19 samples took place in the United States, Italy and Spain.

The chain is built from TRBV6-5 and TRBJ2-5, with 10 bases matching TRBD2. The material sequenced was peripheral blood. This TCR was sampled from a person aged 18-29 years with COVID-19, enrolled during active disease. The CDR3: CASTQAGGRETQYF. DNA of the CDR3: TGTGCCAGCACCCAAGCGGGGGGGAGAGAGACCCAGTACTTC.